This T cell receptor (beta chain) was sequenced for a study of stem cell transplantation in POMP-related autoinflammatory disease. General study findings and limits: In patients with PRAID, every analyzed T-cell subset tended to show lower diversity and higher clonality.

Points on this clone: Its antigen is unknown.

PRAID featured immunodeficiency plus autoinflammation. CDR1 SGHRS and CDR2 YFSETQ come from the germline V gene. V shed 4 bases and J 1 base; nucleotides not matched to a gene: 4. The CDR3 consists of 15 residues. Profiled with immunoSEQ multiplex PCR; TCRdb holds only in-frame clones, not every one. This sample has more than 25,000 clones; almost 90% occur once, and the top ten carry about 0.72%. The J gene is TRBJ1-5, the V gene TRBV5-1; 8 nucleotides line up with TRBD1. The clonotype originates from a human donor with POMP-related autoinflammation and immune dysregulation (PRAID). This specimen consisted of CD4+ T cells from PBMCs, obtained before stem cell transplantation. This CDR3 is CASSLTGVSNQPQHF. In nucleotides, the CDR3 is TGCGCCAGCAGCCTGACAGGGGTGAGCAATCAGCCCCAGCATTTT.